These 3 T cell receptor beta chains share one sample of origin, sequenced in a study of cytotoxic CD8 clonotypes in ibrutinib-treated CLL. Assay: immunoSEQ multiplex PCR; the TCRdb copy retains only in-frame clones and omits some. The sample records over 100,000 clones, 75% to 90% being singletons. This specimen consisted of PBMCs, obtained after 24 months of ibrutinib treatment. These receptors came from a human donor with chronic lymphocytic leukemia.

The chain employs TRBV7-2 and TRBJ2-5; TRBD1 or TRBD2 may be the D gene (5 bases each). CDR1 and CDR2 (germline): SGHTA, FQGNSA. The CDR3 has 14 amino acids. The V gene lost 7 bases and the J gene lost 7 bases, with 19 bases spanning the gap. The CDR3: CASTRAAERGTQYF. DNA of the CDR3: TGTGCCAGCACCCGAGCAGCGGAAAGGGGGACCCAGTACTTC.

This clone was recorded a few times. This sequence joins TRBV28 and TRBJ1-5; 7 nucleotides align to TRBD1. This CDR3 has 15 residues. Per the germline V gene, CDR1 is MDHEN and CDR2 is SYDVKM. With 7 bases clipped from V and 1 base from J, the junction kept 7 bases outside the gene matches. The CDR3 bases are TGTGCCAGCAAGGGGGGGACAGTGAGCAATCAGCCCCAGCATTTT. This gives the protein CASKGGTVSNQPQHF.

The V call is TRBV4-1, the J call TRBJ2-5; unclear D gene. The CDR3 spans 11 residues. CDR1 MGHRA and CDR2 YSYEKL come from the germline V gene. Trimming shortened V by 6 bases and J by 2 bases, and 4 bases separated the two germline ends. In DNA form, the CDR3 reads TGCGCCAGCAGGGGACAAGAGACCCAGTACTTC. Amino acids: CASRGQETQYF.